The sample holds many counts of the clone carrying this T cell receptor beta chain. This entry is derived from a study of T cells in Graves' hyperthyroidism and ophthalmopathy. The TCR beta CDR3 regions underwent amplification using RNA transcripts as the source. An initial round of RT-PCR targeting the TCR CDR3 relied on the HTBI primer set. MiXCR, applied by TCRdb to the multiplex PCR reads, yields one record per CDR3 protein. The repertoire has about 420,000 distinct CDR3 sequences, about 15% of them found once; the top ten carry roughly 13%. This receptor was obtained from a woman aged 18-35 years with Graves' hyperthyroidism. Input material: blood.

In DNA form, the CDR3 reads TGCAGTGCTAGGCCCCAGGGGCGCTGGGTGTACAATGAGCAGTTCTTC. Translation: CSARPQGRWVYNEQFF. This sequence joins TRBV20-1 and TRBJ2-1; D might be TRBD1 (6 bases). CDR1 is DFQATT and CDR2 is SNEGSKA in the germline V gene (reference sequence). The CDR3 spans 16 residues. V dropped 3 bases and J dropped 4 bases, with 19 bases sitting between them.